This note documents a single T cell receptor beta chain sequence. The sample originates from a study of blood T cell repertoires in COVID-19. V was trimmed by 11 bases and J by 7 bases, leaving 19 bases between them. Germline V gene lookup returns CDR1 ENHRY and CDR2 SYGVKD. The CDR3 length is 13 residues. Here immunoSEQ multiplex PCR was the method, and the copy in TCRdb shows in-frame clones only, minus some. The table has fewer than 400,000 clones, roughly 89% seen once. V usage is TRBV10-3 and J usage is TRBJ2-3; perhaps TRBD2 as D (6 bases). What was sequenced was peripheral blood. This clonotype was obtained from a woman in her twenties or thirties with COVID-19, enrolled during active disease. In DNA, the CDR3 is TGTGCCTCCATGGGCAGGCGGGATCATACGCAGTATTTT. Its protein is CASMGRRDHTQYF.